The 21 T cell receptor beta chains given below trace back to one sample, sequenced in a study of shared clonotypes between healthy human individuals (dated by TCRdb to 2019 to 2021). Library method: the immunoSEQ multiplex PCR assay. Held by TCRdb, this immuneACCESS table contains in-frame sequences only and omits some clones. Under half of the omission traces to an unresolved V gene where checked; the cause of the rest is unknown. This sample comprises around 2.3 million clones, approximately 96% of them detected only once. The ten largest make up about 0.13% of the sample. The sequencing sample was made of naive CD4+ T cells sorted from blood. Reading the label with the study, this specimen's cell subset or site is: CD45RA+ positively selected. The origin of the receptors is a man between 18 and 35 years old in good health.

The chain uses TRBV7-8 and TRBJ2-7; tentative D call: TRBD1 (7 bases). The germline V and J ends were trimmed by 1 base and 2 bases, with 12 bases remaining between them. The CDR3 is made up of 15 amino acids. Per the germline V gene, CDR1 is SGHVS and CDR2 is FQNEAQ. The CDR3 sequence is CASSLESGGPYEQYF. CDR3 nucleotide sequence: TGTGCCAGCAGCTTAGAGTCAGGGGGGCCCTACGAGCAGTACTTC. The variable domain in full, with the rest retrieved from reference TRBV7-8 and TRBJ2-7, is GAGVSQSPRYKVAKRGQDVALRCDPISGHVSLFWYQQALGQGPEFLTYFQNEAQLDKSGLPSDRFFAERPEGSVSTLKIQRTQQEDSAVYLCASSLESGGPYEQYFGPGTRLTVT.

V usage is TRBV6-5 and J usage is TRBJ2-5; TRBD1 matches 9 bases. This CDR3 spans 16 amino acids. Germline V lookup: CDR1 MNHEY, CDR2 SVGAGI. V gave up 0 bases and J gave up 4 bases; unmatched junction bases: 6. CDR3 in amino acids: CASSYSTGQGIETQYF. In nucleotides, the CDR3 is TGTGCCAGCAGTTACTCCACTGGACAGGGGATAGAGACCCAGTACTTC.

This sequence joins TRBV6-5 and TRBJ1-6; D possibly corresponds to TRBD1 (5 bases). Germline loops: CDR1 MNHEY, CDR2 SVGAGI. This CDR3 has 14 amino acids. The V end was cut by 3 bases, the J end by 12 bases, with 15 bases between. This CDR3 is CASSYAPQGVPLHF. For the CDR3, the DNA is TGTGCCAGCAGTTATGCCCCCCAGGGAGTACCCCTCCACTTT.

The chain is built from TRBV19 and TRBJ2-7, with TRBD2 as a possible D gene (6 bases). Trimming took 5 bases from V and 9 from J, leaving 23 bases between them. This CDR3 spans 15 amino acids. Germline CDR1 is LNHDA and CDR2 is SQIVND (reference sequence). The CDR3: CASSLSSDGTLPQYF. DNA for the CDR3: TGTGCCAGTAGTCTCAGCTCGGACGGGACTTTACCGCAGTACTTC.

The chain links TRBV6-5 to TRBJ2-1, with TRBD2 matching 12 bases. Germline V gives CDR1 MNHEY, CDR2 SVGAGI. V gave up 3 bases and J gave up 8 bases; unmatched junction bases: 5. The CDR3 covers 15 residues. The CDR3 is CASSYTSGRFDEQFF. Here the CDR3 DNA reads TGTGCCAGCAGTTATACTAGCGGGAGGTTTGATGAGCAGTTCTTC.

This clone was observed once. The chain is built from TRBV25-1 and TRBJ1-5, with D perhaps matching TRBD1 (5 bases). V was clipped by 6 bases and J by 5 bases, with 17 bases between them. The length of the CDR3 is 15 residues. CDR1 and CDR2 from the germline V gene are MGHDK and SYGVNS. The CDR3 spells CASRPNGASYQPQHF. CDR3 nucleotides: TGTGCCAGCAGGCCAAACGGGGCCTCATATCAGCCCCAGCATTTT.

The chain carries TRBV12-5 and TRBJ1-2; 10 positions agree with TRBD1. The CDR3 is 18 residues long. Germline-derived CDR1 and CDR2 are LGHNT and FRNRAP. Trimming took 0 bases from V and 8 from J; bases not matched to a gene: 15. The CDR3, as DNA: TGTGCTAGTGGTTTGGTAATACAGTTGGGACAGGGGAATCGAGGCTACACCTTC. As protein: CASGLVIQLGQGNRGYTF.

The chain links TRBV11-3 to TRBJ2-3; no definite D call. This CDR3 is 15 amino acids long. Germline assignment: CDR1 SGHNT and CDR2 YENEEA. The ends were cut back, 1 base at V and 1 base at J, with 9 bases in the middle. CDR3 protein: CASSLGRTGTDTQYF. CDR3 sequence (DNA): TGTGCCAGCAGCTTAGGCAGAACCGGCACAGATACGCAGTATTTT.

This clone came up once. The V call is TRBV10-1, the J call TRBJ2-1, with TRBD1 matching 10 bases. V lost 8 bases and J lost 3; bases outside the gene matches: 4. The CDR3 is 14 amino acids. Germline V gives CDR1 WNHNN, CDR2 SYGVQD (reference sequence). The CDR3 DNA is TGCGCCAGCCCGGGACAGGGGTTCTACAATGAGCAGTTCTTC. As protein: CASPGQGFYNEQFF.

The CDR3 loop reads CASSLRDRALYEQYF. The CDR3 nucleotides are TGTGCCAGCAGCTTAAGGGACAGGGCGCTCTACGAGCAGTACTTC. V and J are TRBV7-2 and TRBJ2-7, with 9 nucleotides matching TRBD1. CDR3 size: 15 residues. With V trimmed by 2 bases and J by 3 bases, 5 bases remained unmatched. The germline V gene has CDR1 SGHTA and CDR2 FQGNSA. Together with reference TRBV7-2 and TRBJ2-7, the CDR3 gives the full variable domain: GAGVSQSPSNKVTEKGKDVELRCDPISGHTALYWYRQSLGQGLEFLIYFQGNSAPDKSGLPSDRFSAERTGGSVSTLTIQRTQQEDSAVYLCASSLRDRALYEQYFGPGTRLTVT.

The chain recombines TRBV28 with TRBJ2-3; 10 nucleotides line up with TRBD2. Per the germline V gene, CDR1 is MDHEN and CDR2 is SYDVKM. The CDR3 runs to 15 residues. V lost 10 bases, J lost 7 bases, and 14 bases stayed unmatched. The CDR3 DNA sequence: TGTGCCACCCAATCTGCTCTAGCGGGGGCACATACGCAGTATTTT. Amino acid sequence: CATQSALAGAHTQYF.

J is TRBJ2-5 and V is TRBV5-1, with D maybe TRBD2 (5 bases). Trimming took 4 bases from V and 7 from J, leaving 20 bases between them. Germline V lookup: CDR1 SGHRS, CDR2 YFSETQ. The CDR3 extends over 15 amino acids. The CDR3 bases are TGCGCCAGCAGCCCGCTAGCCGCCGAAGGAGGGACCCAGTACTTC. This codes for CASSPLAAEGGTQYF.

The V and J genes are TRBV4-1 and TRBJ2-1, with a possible D match to TRBD2 (6 bases). V was trimmed by 3 bases and J by 0 bases, leaving 12 bases between them. In germline, CDR1 is MGHRA, CDR2 YSYEKL. There are 16 residues in the CDR3. The CDR3 coding sequence is TGCGCCAGCAGCCACGCTTCCGGGGGCTCCTACAATGAGCAGTTCTTC. Amino acid sequence: CASSHASGGSYNEQFF.

V gene TRBV11-3 combines with J gene TRBJ2-7; possible D gene TRBD2, 6 bases. Germline V gene lookup returns CDR1 SGHNT and CDR2 YENEEA. The CDR3 consists of 13 residues. Trimming took 5 bases from V and 6 from J, leaving 14 bases between them. The DNA for the CDR3 is TGTGCCAGCAGCCCCAGAAGCGGGTCCGAGCAGTACTTC. This sequence encodes CASSPRSGSEQYF.

Comment on this clone: In the same sample, other DNA sequences code for this CDR3. V and J are TRBV5-1 and TRBJ1-1, with D possibly being TRBD1 (5 bases). CDR3 length equals 11 residues. Trimming took off 8 bases at V and 1 base at J, with 6 bases between the two ends. CDR1 is SGHRS, CDR2 YFSETQ, per germline. The CDR3 protein is CASTGNTEAFF. The CDR3 DNA follows: TGCGCCAGTACAGGGAACACTGAAGCTTTCTTT.

The J gene is TRBJ1-5, the V gene TRBV21-1; no check of the table's D call, TRBD1, against the DNA was made. TRBV21-1 is a pseudogene segment. The CDR3 covers 15 residues. CDR3 residues: CASSPGQLSNQPQHF. CDR3 DNA sequence: TGTGCCAGCAGCCCCGGACAGCTTAGCAATCAGCCCCAGCATTTT.

This clone has only one observation. The chain couples TRBV9 to TRBJ2-7; 8 positions agree with TRBD2. Germline V lookup: CDR1 SGDLS, CDR2 YYNGEE. This CDR3 spans 15 amino acids. J lost 6 bases, V lost 0 bases, and 8 bases had no gene match. DNA of the CDR3: TGTGCCAGCAGCGTAGAAGGTAGCGGGATTTCCGAGCAGTACTTC. This codes for CASSVEGSGISEQYF.

The chain links TRBV27 to TRBJ2-6; 7 positions agree with TRBD1. In germline, CDR1 is MNHEY, CDR2 SMNVEV (reference sequence). The CDR3 sequence is 16 residues long. V lost 3 bases and J lost 4; bases outside the gene matches: 6. This CDR3 is CASSLGTGAGANVLTF. CDR3 sequence (DNA): TGTGCCAGCAGTTTGGGAACAGGGGCCGGGGCCAACGTCCTGACTTTC.

Here the CDR3 reads CASSEARGLAYNEQFF. The CDR3 DNA reads as TGTGCCAGCAGTGAAGCCCGAGGACTAGCGTACAATGAGCAGTTCTTC. The chain has TRBV2 and TRBJ2-1, with TRBD2 matching 9 bases. The CDR3 has 16 residues. Germline V gives CDR1 SNHLY, CDR2 FYNNEI. Trimming removed 0 bases from V and 4 bases from J; junction bases left unmatched: 4.

The rearrangement links TRBV7-6 to TRBJ1-2, with D perhaps matching TRBD1 (5 bases). There are 12 residues in the CDR3. V shed 3 bases and J shed 5 bases, with 7 bases lying between them. CDR1 is SGHVS and CDR2 is FNYEAQ in the germline V gene. The CDR3 sequence is CASSFSGYGYTF. The CDR3 DNA follows: TGTGCCAGCAGCTTTTCAGGGTATGGCTACACCTTC.

The J gene is TRBJ2-5, the V gene TRBV20-1, with 7 bases matching TRBD2. Losses at the gene ends were 8 bases for V and 5 bases for J; bases not matched to a gene: 5. Germline CDR1 and CDR2: DFQATT and SNEGSKA (reference sequence). The CDR3 extends over 11 amino acids. CDR3 in amino acids: CSKTGGETQYF. The CDR3 bases are TGCAGTAAGACCGGGGGGGAGACCCAGTACTTC.